This T cell receptor beta chain was profiled in a study of blood T cells in healthy people across ages. Study observations and caveats: Per million T cells, the diversity of TCR beta decreased roughly linearly as age advanced.

On this clonotype itself: The antigen remains undetermined.

Germline V lookup: CDR1 SGHRS, CDR2 YFSETQ. The CDR3 contains 19 residues. V lost 0 bases and J lost 7; bases outside the gene matches: 19. The second PCR ran roughly 6 to 11 cycles with a sample-barcoded 5' primer and J-beta primers. MiXCR was run by TCRdb on the 5' RACE reads, yielding one entry per CDR3 protein. Counted here are 630,000 or so distinct CDR3 sequences, 25% to 30% occurring once; the ten biggest clones make up approximately 14%. What was sequenced was blood. This TCR was recovered from a woman aged 80 or over in good health. The chain employs TRBV5-1 and TRBJ2-7, with 10 bases identical to TRBD2. CDR3 DNA: TGCGCCAGCAGCTTGGCCTTACTAGCGGGGACCAGCTCCTACGATGAGCAGTACTTC. Protein sequence: CASSLALLAGTSSYDEQYF.